One sample yielded the 30 T cell receptor beta chains listed below, sequenced in a study of human T cells and chemical hapten exposure. A single record per CDR3 protein comes from TCRdb applying MiXCR to the RACE reads. Counted here are about 350,000 distinct CDR3 sequences, around 5.5% occurring once; the ten biggest clones make up around 8%. Time point in this sample: pre-sensitization, week 0. Described treatment: therapeutic diphenylcyclopropenone sensitization with weekly scalp DPC. The sample was whole blood, taken in connection with sensitization to the hapten diphenylcyclopropenone (DPC). All receptors come from a woman aged 18-30 years with alopecia areata. Some clones in this sample may be carry-over from other donors' samples.

This clonotype was picked up many times. V gene TRBV5-5 combines with J gene TRBJ1-5, with D hard to call. From germline, CDR1 is SGHKS and CDR2 YYEKEE (reference sequence). The V end was cut by 1 base, the J end by 1 base, with 9 bases between. The CDR3 is 15 residues long. The CDR3 bases are TGTGCCAGCAGCTTGTGGGTAGAGAGCAATCAGCCCCAGCATTTT. Amino acid sequence: CASSLWVESNQPQHF.

J is TRBJ2-1 and V is TRBV6-2 or TRBV6-3, with 7 bases aligning to TRBD2. V gave up 6 bases and J gave up 4 bases; unmatched junction bases: 3. CDR1 is MNHEY, CDR2 SVGEGT, per germline. CDR3 size: 13 residues. The CDR3, as DNA: TGTGCCAGCAGGACTAGCCCATACAATGAGCAGTTCTTC. Translation: CASRTSPYNEQFF.

This clonotype was seen more than once but under ten times. V usage is TRBV9 and J usage is TRBJ2-3; no firm D call. The V end was cut by 0 bases, the J end by 4 bases, with 6 bases between. This CDR3 region has 13 residues. Germline V gene sequence: CDR1 SGDLS, CDR2 YYNGEE. The CDR3 here is CASSVARADTQYF. DNA of the CDR3: TGTGCCAGCAGCGTAGCTAGGGCAGATACGCAGTATTTT.

This clonotype was counted at least ten times. V and J are TRBV4-2 and TRBJ1-1, with a possible D match to TRBD1 (5 bases). Trimming shortened V by 5 bases and J by 3 bases, and 10 bases separated the two germline ends. In germline, CDR1 is LGHNA, CDR2 YNFKEQ. The CDR3 runs to 13 residues. CDR3 bases: TGTGCCAGCAGCGGGGCAGTGGACACTGAAGCTTTCTTT. This sequence encodes CASSGAVDTEAFF.

This clonotype was seen repeatedly, ten times or more. The chain links TRBV6-2 or TRBV6-3 to TRBJ2-1; a weak D match, TRBD2 (6 bases). V lost 9 bases to trimming and J lost 2 bases, with 11 bases between them. The CDR3 spans 13 residues. Germline CDR1 is MNHEY and CDR2 is SVGEGT. In nucleotides, the CDR3 is TGTGCCAGTAGCCGACTAGCCTACAATGAGCAGTTCTTC. It is translated as CASSRLAYNEQFF.

Many counts were recorded for this clonotype. The genes are TRBV6-8 and TRBJ2-7; TRBD1 might be the D (6 bases). CDR1 and CDR2 from the germline V gene are MNHGY and SAAAGT. The CDR3 consists of 13 residues. V was clipped by 6 bases and J by 5 bases, with 14 bases between them. The CDR3 reads CASRATGIHEQYF. The DNA for the CDR3 is TGTGCCAGCAGAGCCACAGGGATCCACGAGCAGTACTTC.

This clonotype was observed at least ten times. The chain employs TRBV28 and TRBJ2-7, with D maybe TRBD1 (7 bases). The CDR3 loop spans 16 amino acids. V was clipped by 3 bases and J by 1 base, with 16 bases between them. Germline-derived CDR1 and CDR2 are MDHEN and SYDVKM. The CDR3: CASSFPTRGTSYEQYF. The CDR3, as DNA: TGTGCCAGCAGTTTCCCCACCAGGGGGACTTCCTACGAGCAGTACTTC.

In its sample, this clonotype was seen a few times. The J gene is TRBJ1-2, the V gene TRBV5-4; maybe TRBD1 (5 bases). Germline CDR1 reads SGHNT; CDR2 reads YYREEE (reference sequence). Deletions cut 1 base from V and 6 bases from J, with 13 bases between. The CDR3 is 14 residues long. The DNA for the CDR3 is TGTGCCAGCAGCTTGCTGAGGGACCCCCATGGCTACACCTTC. Residues: CASSLLRDPHGYTF.

The chain employs TRBV4-1 and TRBJ1-2; D possibly corresponds to TRBD1 (5 bases). V gave up 4 bases and J gave up 4 bases, with 16 bases separating them. The germline gives CDR1 MGHRA, CDR2 YSYEKL. The CDR3 sequence is 15 residues long. DNA of the CDR3: TGCGCCAGCAGCCCCTCCTTGGGACTGCGCTATGGCTACACCTTC. The encoded protein is CASSPSLGLRYGYTF.

In its sample, this clonotype was seen many times. The rearrangement uses TRBV20-1 and TRBJ2-7, with TRBD1 matching 7 bases. The CDR3 length is 12 residues. Per germline, CDR1 DFQATT and CDR2 SNEGSKA (reference sequence). V shed 6 bases and J 0 bases; nucleotides not matched to a gene: 2. The CDR3 is CSARTGSYEQYF. The DNA for the CDR3 is TGCAGTGCCCGGACAGGCTCCTACGAGCAGTACTTC.

This clonotype showed up many times. The CDR3 reads CASSQDRVYEQYF. The CDR3 nucleotides read TGTGCCAGCAGCCAGGACAGGGTCTACGAGCAGTACTTC. This chain uses TRBV7-9 with TRBJ2-7, with 8 bases fitting TRBD1. The CDR3 runs to 13 residues. V lost 5 bases to trimming and J lost 3 bases; unmatched junction nucleotides: 3. In germline, CDR1 is SEHNR, CDR2 FQNEAQ (reference sequence).

A note on this clonotype: One end of the junction does not line up with germline, which may come from a read error. The rearrangement links TRBV5-6 to TRBJ2-2; TRBD2 is a possible D gene (6 bases). The CDR3 covers 13 residues. CDR1 is SGHDT and CDR2 is YYEEEE in the germline V gene. CDR3: CASRQALTGGLFF. In DNA, the CDR3 is TGTGCCAGCAGGCAGGCTTTGACCGGGGGGCTGTTTTTT.

CDR3 loop: CASRKQGGTGANVLTF. In DNA, the CDR3 is TGTGCCAGCAGGAAACAGGGTGGTACTGGGGCCAACGTCCTGACTTTC. The chain links TRBV6-2 or TRBV6-3 to TRBJ2-6, with a weak D call TRBD1 (6 bases). V was cut by 6 bases and J by 2 bases, with 14 bases left in between. The CDR3 totals 16 residues. Germline loops: CDR1 MNHEY, CDR2 SVGEGT.

This clonotype has ten or more counts. The chain recombines TRBV20-1 with TRBJ1-5; no clear D. The germline V gene encodes CDR1 DFQATT and CDR2 SNEGSKA (reference sequence). Between the trimmed V and J ends, which lost 1 base and 5 bases, there was a span of 9 bases. This CDR3 comprises 13 residues. The CDR3 coding sequence is TGCAGTGCTAGAGGGCAGATACATCAGCCCCAGCATTTT. Protein sequence: CSARGQIHQPQHF.

This chain connects TRBV18 to TRBJ2-3; perhaps TRBD2 as D (6 bases). Trimming took off 1 base at V and 0 bases at J, with 14 bases between the two ends. From germline, CDR1 is KGHSH and CDR2 LQKENI. The CDR3 has 17 amino acids. CDR3 protein: CASSPHEGGTSTDTQYF. The CDR3 DNA reads TGTGCCAGCTCACCACACGAAGGAGGGACTAGCACAGATACGCAGTATTTT.

CDR3 protein: CATSVGTGSTNEKLFF. In nucleotides, the CDR3 is TGTGCCACCAGTGTCGGGACAGGGTCAACTAATGAAAAACTGTTTTTT. V gene TRBV24-1 combines with J gene TRBJ1-4, with TRBD1 matching 9 bases. The germline V gene has CDR1 KGHDR and CDR2 SFDVKD. Trimming took 5 bases from V and 0 from J; bases not matched to a gene: 3. CDR3 length: 16 amino acids.

The chain joins TRBV6-5 to TRBJ1-1; D is unresolved. CDR3 length equals 15 residues. V gave up 0 bases and J gave up 0 bases, with 8 bases separating them. In germline, CDR1 is MNHEY, CDR2 SVGAGI. In DNA, the CDR3 is TGTGCCAGCAGTTACTCCTCAACACTGAACACTGAAGCTTTCTTT. Its translation: CASSYSSTLNTEAFF.

V usage is TRBV7-2 and J usage is TRBJ1-1, with 9 bases aligning to TRBD1. Trimming cost V 1 base and J 9 bases; bases outside gene matches: 3. CDR1 is SGHTA, CDR2 FQGNSA, per germline. CDR3 length: 13 residues. The CDR3 spells CASSLGGQGKAFF. Written as DNA, the CDR3 is TGTGCCAGCAGCTTAGGGGGACAGGGTAAAGCTTTCTTT.

This clonotype was seen a handful of times. The J gene is TRBJ1-5, the V gene TRBV7-9, with D maybe TRBD1 (5 bases). Germline values: CDR1 SEHNR, CDR2 FQNEAQ (reference sequence). This CDR3 contains 20 residues. The V end lost 5 bases, the J end lost 0 bases, and 26 bases lay between the germline ends. This CDR3 is CASSPPLGRGAEDSNQPQHF. As DNA, the CDR3 is TGTGCCAGCAGCCCACCGTTGGGGAGGGGCGCAGAGGATAGCAATCAGCCCCAGCATTTT.

The chain recombines TRBV12-5 with TRBJ2-5; 7 positions agree with TRBD2. The V segment lost 9 bases and the J segment 1 base; nucleotides outside the gene matches: 26. CDR1 is LGHNT, CDR2 FRNRAP, per germline. CDR3 length: 20 residues. The CDR3 region is CARPRPIFFRGRGVQETQYF. The DNA for the CDR3 is TGTGCTAGACCCAGACCGATATTTTTCCGGGGTCGGGGGGTCCAAGAGACCCAGTACTTC. The full variable domain, in which reference TRBV12-5 and TRBJ2-5 provide the parts outside the CDR3, is DARVTQTPRHKVTEMGQEVTMRCQPILGHNTVFWYRQTMMQGLELLAYFRNRAPLDDSGMPKDRFSAEMPDATLATLKIQPSEPRDSAVYFCARPRPIFFRGRGVQETQYFGPGTRLLVL.

This clonotype was observed many times. V usage is TRBV3-1 and J usage is TRBJ1-5, with 9 bases lining up with TRBD1. The V segment lost 7 bases and the J segment 5 bases; nucleotides outside the gene matches: 3. Per germline, CDR1 LGHDT and CDR2 YNNKEL (reference sequence). This CDR3 region has 13 residues. The CDR3 loop is CASNTGGDQPQHF. In nucleotides, the CDR3 is TGTGCCAGCAATACAGGGGGCGATCAGCCCCAGCATTTT.

The CDR3 DNA reads as TGTGCCAGCAGTACAGGCGAAACCTACGAGCAGTACTTC. Translating gives CASSTGETYEQYF. The chain recombines TRBV6-2 or TRBV6-3 with TRBJ2-7; the D gene is possibly TRBD1 (5 bases). V lost 5 bases and J lost 2, with 10 bases in between. Germline lookup yields CDR1 MNHEY and CDR2 SVGEGT. There are 13 residues in the CDR3.

This clonotype was observed many times. The chain is built from TRBV27 and TRBJ1-5; D remains ambiguous. CDR3 length: 14 amino acids. The V end lost 3 bases, the J end lost 3 bases, and 9 bases lay between the germline ends. The germline gives CDR1 MNHEY, CDR2 SMNVEV (reference sequence). In DNA form, the CDR3 reads TGTGCCAGCAGTTTTGGGCCAGTCAATCAGCCCCAGCATTTT. This codes for CASSFGPVNQPQHF.

This chain uses TRBV7-2 with TRBJ1-5; D is unresolved. The CDR3 covers 15 residues. The V and J ends lost 5 bases and 7 bases respectively, with 18 bases between them. CDR1 and CDR2 (germline): SGHTA, FQGNSA. CDR3 sequence: CASSTDGWSGQPQHF. CDR3 nucleotide sequence: TGTGCCAGCAGCACCGACGGATGGAGTGGCCAGCCCCAGCATTTT. Using reference TRBV7-2 and TRBJ1-5 for the parts outside the CDR3, the full variable domain is GAGVSQSPSNKVTEKGKDVELRCDPISGHTALYWYRQSLGQGLEFLIYFQGNSAPDKSGLPSDRFSAERTGGSVSTLTIQRTQQEDSAVYLCASSTDGWSGQPQHFGDGTRLSIL.

This clonotype was seen ten or more times. This chain uses TRBV18 with TRBJ2-7; D tentatively reads TRBD1 or TRBD2 (5 bases each). This CDR3 comprises 13 residues. V was shortened by 6 bases and J by 2 bases, with 11 bases between the two germline ends. CDR1 and CDR2 from the germline V gene are KGHSH and LQKENI. The CDR3 reads CASSLQGAYEQYF. The CDR3 coding sequence is TGTGCCAGCTCCCTCCAGGGAGCCTACGAGCAGTACTTC.

Ten or more counts support this clonotype. This chain uses TRBV6-6 with TRBJ1-5; D is ambiguous. Trimming took off 4 bases at V and 0 bases at J, with 13 bases between the two ends. The CDR3 spans 16 residues. From germline, CDR1 is MNHNY and CDR2 SVGAGI (reference sequence). The chain's CDR3 is CASSFGNPDSNQPQHF. CDR3 nucleotides: TGTGCCAGCAGTTTTGGAAATCCAGATAGCAATCAGCCCCAGCATTTT.

This chain links TRBV9 with TRBJ2-1; D remains ambiguous. Looked up from germline, CDR1 is SGDLS and CDR2 is YYNGEE. The length of the CDR3 is 15 residues. V was shortened by 4 bases and J by 1 base, with 12 bases between the two germline ends. Here the CDR3 DNA reads TGTGCCAGCAGCCCTTGGGAAGGGTCCTACAATGAGCAGTTCTTC. This codes for CASSPWEGSYNEQFF.

In regard to this clonotype: Just one base apart from a much larger clone, this may be a read error. The chain uses TRBV14 and TRBJ2-1; D remains ambiguous. The CDR3 length is 11 residues. Per the germline V gene, CDR1 is SGHDN and CDR2 is FVKESK. CDR3 bases: TGTGCCTGCAGCCAAGCACTCCGGCAGTTCTTC. Translated, it gives CACSQALRQFF.

This clonotype has a count of ten or more. J is TRBJ1-4 and V is TRBV5-5; D gene uncertain. CDR3 size: 15 residues. V lost 0 bases to trimming and J lost 5 bases, with 11 bases between them. The germline gives CDR1 SGHKS, CDR2 YYEKEE (reference sequence). The CDR3 is CASSLVATANEKLFF. The DNA of the CDR3 is TGTGCCAGCAGCTTGGTGGCGACGGCCAATGAAAAACTGTTTTTT.

This clonotype was detected many times. The J gene is TRBJ2-1, the V gene TRBV20-1; D is tentatively TRBD1 or TRBD2 (6 bases each). V was clipped by 5 bases and J by 0 bases, with 14 bases between them. CDR1 and CDR2 (germline): DFQATT, SNEGSKA (reference sequence). CDR3 length: 15 amino acids. CDR3 nucleotides: TGCAGTGCTCAGTGGGAGGACAGCTCCTACAATGAGCAGTTCTTC. This encodes CSAQWEDSSYNEQFF.